This T cell receptor (beta chain) is drawn from a study of graft-versus-host responses after intestinal transplantation. Sequencing used immunoSEQ multiplex PCR; TCRdb keeps in-frame clones, though not all of them. The profile shows some 88,000 clones, around 93% of them singletons. As for this clone: Antigen specificity is unknown.

Whole-study results and caveats: Allografts carried high graft-versus-host to host-versus-graft clonal ratios in patients having graft-donor T cell macrochimerism. The authors found GvH clones in recipient marrow, some appearing first in ileum or blood.

The V end lost 7 bases, the J end lost 5 bases, and 14 bases lay between the germline ends. This CDR3 spans 13 amino acids. From germline, CDR1 is SQVTM and CDR2 ANQGSEA. The sequence was obtained from a human donor who received an intestinal transplant. Sample: unstimulated CD8+ T cells sorted from spleen or lymph node cells, taken before intestinal transplant. The chain combines TRBV29-1 with TRBJ2-2; D possibly corresponds to TRBD1 (6 bases). The CDR3 bases are TGCAGCGCCGCAGGGGCGAGGACCGGGGAGCTGTTTTTT. Translation: CSAAGARTGELFF.